Listed here is a single TCR beta chain. Its specificity is not known. These data come from a study of vaccination and CD4 T cells after COVID-19. Time point reported: late sampling 161 to 241 days after vaccination in three convalescent patients. The treatment was: approximately nine-day PBMC culture with coronavirus spike peptide pools or control peptides (ViraFEST assay). Sequence data for DNA of cultured CD4+ T cells were generated by the Oncomine TCR Beta short-read assay. TCRdb re-derived calls from the PCR reads in MiXCR, one entry per CDR3 protein. The data hold 18,000 or so distinct CDR3 sequences, with about 40% observed a single time. This CDR3 comprises 13 residues. J lost 4 bases, V lost 6 bases, and 5 bases had no gene match. Germline lookup yields CDR1 LNHDA and CDR2 SQIVND (reference sequence).

The chain carries TRBV19 and TRBJ1-2; 7 bases are shared with TRBD1. This receptor was taken from a human donor who had recovered from COVID-19. Specimen: CD4+ T cells from blood, cultured in vitro, collected about 7 months after SARS-CoV-2 vaccination. The CDR3 loop reads CASRGQSSYGYTF. Written as DNA, the CDR3 is TGTGCCAGTAGGGGACAGAGTAGCTATGGCTACACCTTC.